This is a list of T cell receptor beta chains from one sample in a study of CD8 T cells in Susac syndrome. TCRdb re-derived calls from the immunoSEQ multiplex PCR reads in MiXCR, one entry per CDR3 protein. The table records more than 150,000 distinct CDR3 sequences, 95% to 96% of them present only once. Input material: CD4+ T cells from PBMCs. Receptors originate from a human donor with Susac syndrome. Each CDR3 is given with its conserved first and last residue.

V,J,CDR3
TRBV15,TRBJ1-2,CATSTGTGFYGYTF
TRBV2,TRBJ2-4,CASSEWGDAKNIQYF
TRBV9,TRBJ2-5,CASSVDQGPPRETQYF
TRBV7-9,TRBJ1-5,CASSLEGDAQPQHF
TRBV5-1,TRBJ2-7,CASSLRGFYEQYF
TRBV9,TRBJ2-1,CASSVTSGDEQFF
TRBV24-1,TRBJ2-4,CATSDSDIQYF
TRBV7-2,TRBJ2-7,CASSLAGHEQYF
TRBV7-9,TRBJ1-6,CASSDNGQGTSPLHF
TRBV18,TRBJ2-2,CASSPKEGTGELFF
TRBV20-1,TRBJ2-1,CSANGRVVDEQFF
TRBV5-4,TRBJ1-6,CASSIRQGASSPLHF
TRBV4-3,TRBJ1-2,CASSQVGRSYGYTF
TRBV20-1,TRBJ1-1,CSADYGQSNTEAFF
TRBV29-1,TRBJ2-1,CSVRGSYNEQFF
TRBV29-1,TRBJ2-1,CSVLGSESSYNEQFF
TRBV30,TRBJ2-7,CAWSPLGGTYEQYF
TRBV6-2/TRBV6-3,TRBJ2-5,CASGRIMETQYF
TRBV7-2,TRBJ1-6,CASAPDSSYNSPLHF
TRBV28,TRBJ2-1,CASLRTGDYNEQFF
TRBV28,TRBJ2-7,CASSFGRGGYEQYF
TRBV9,TRBJ2-2,CASSATMLFSTGELFF
TRBV6-2/TRBV6-3,TRBJ1-1,CASTEGTANTEAFF
TRBV5-1,TRBJ2-1,CASSLGDRINEQFF
TRBV20-1,TRBJ2-3,CSARFAGATDTQYF
TRBV11-2,TRBJ2-2,CASTLGQTNTGELFF
TRBV6-5,TRBJ2-6,CASSPTQGGYVLTF
TRBV5-6,TRBJ2-6,CASSLEVGDVLTF
TRBV3-1,TRBJ2-4,CASSQDDGGIAKNIQYF
TRBV7-9,TRBJ2-2,CASSVIGTTTGELFF
TRBV20-1,TRBJ2-3,CSASDRSRVTDTQYF
TRBV14,TRBJ2-7,CASSQGRVARDHEQYF
TRBV2,TRBJ1-1,CASAGSGNTEAFF
TRBV4-2,TRBJ1-1,CASETGSNTEAFF
TRBV24-1,TRBJ2-1,CATSDPPGGLPTF
TRBV10-2,TRBJ2-1,CASGSAERGLAGIHNEQFF
TRBV5-8,TRBJ1-6,CASGMPYSPLHF
TRBV30,TRBJ2-1,CARAGSPQGQFF
TRBV19,TRBJ2-1,CASSDRGFPQFF
TRBV18,TRBJ2-4,CASSPAHKNIQYF
TRBV7-9,TRBJ1-1,CASSSFRDPTEAFF
TRBV20-1,TRBJ2-1,CSARIAGSYNEQFF
TRBV28,TRBJ2-3,CASSLTGTGWTDTQYF
TRBV27,TRBJ2-3,CASSQYKSDTQYF
TRBV27,TRBJ1-3,CASSSGGPGNTIYF
TRBV20-1,TRBJ2-1,CSASVGGGSGLYNEQFF
TRBV6-2/TRBV6-3,TRBJ1-5,CASGPGVLENQPQHF
TRBV9,TRBJ1-4,CASSVGRSGAEKLFF
TRBV2,TRBJ1-4,CASRGETNEKLFF
TRBV20-1,TRBJ2-7,CSAGGETSYEQYF
TRBV5-4,TRBJ2-1,CASSSTRDNEQFF
TRBV30,TRBJ2-2,CAWETSGSGGELFF
TRBV20-1,TRBJ2-1,CSATTEGFGGNEQFF
TRBV6-2/TRBV6-3,TRBJ1-1,CASSLQARDSWNTEAFF
TRBV24-1,TRBJ2-3,CATSDYAGGTDTQYF
TRBV20-1,TRBJ2-5,CSARGLLEQETQYF
TRBV6-6,TRBJ2-5,CASRGGQGSETQYF